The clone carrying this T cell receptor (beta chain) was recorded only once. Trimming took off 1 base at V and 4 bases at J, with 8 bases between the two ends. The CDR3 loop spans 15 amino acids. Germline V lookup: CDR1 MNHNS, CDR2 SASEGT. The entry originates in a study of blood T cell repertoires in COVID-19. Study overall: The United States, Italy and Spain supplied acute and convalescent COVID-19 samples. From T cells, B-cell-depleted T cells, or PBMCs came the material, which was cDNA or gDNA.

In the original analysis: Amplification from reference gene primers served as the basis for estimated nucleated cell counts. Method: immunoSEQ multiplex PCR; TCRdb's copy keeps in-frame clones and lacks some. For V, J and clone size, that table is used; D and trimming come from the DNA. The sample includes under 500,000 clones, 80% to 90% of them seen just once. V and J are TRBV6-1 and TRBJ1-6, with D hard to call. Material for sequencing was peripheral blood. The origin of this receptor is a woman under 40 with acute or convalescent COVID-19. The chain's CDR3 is CASSEGEPYNSPLHF. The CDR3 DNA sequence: TGTGCCAGCAGTGAAGGGGAGCCTTATAATTCACCCCTCCACTTT.